This T cell receptor (beta chain) was sequenced in a study of PD-1 blockade in classical Hodgkin lymphoma. All the patients suffered relapse after autologous stem cell transplantation, and brentuximab vedotin exposure differed. Germline V gene lookup returns CDR1 MNHNS and CDR2 SASEGT. The CDR3 totals 10 residues. Between the trimmed V and J ends, which lost 8 bases and 6 bases, there was a span of 8 bases. Whole-study findings and limits: Individuals initiating nivolumab under 1 year after ASCT were excluded. Reported baseline diversity: healthy donors highest, relapsed/refractory patients lowest.

TCRdb keeps only in-frame clones here, not all; method: immunoSEQ multiplex PCR. The sample yields more than 70,000 clones, about 90% seen once. To note about this clone: Its specificity is unknown.

This clonotype was sampled from a human donor with classical Hodgkin lymphoma. Specimen: peripheral blood mononuclear cells (PBMCs), collected before the second cycle of nivolumab. The chain carries TRBV6-1 and TRBJ2-7; D gene unclear. The CDR3 loop is CASGTVEQYF. In DNA, the CDR3 is TGTGCCAGCGGCACCGTCGAGCAGTACTTC.